The 17 T cell receptor beta chains below come from one sample, sequenced in a study of cytomegalovirus exposure and HLA in healthy donors. 13 Jbeta primers and 60 Vbeta primers were used for the PCR. The table came from immunoSEQ multiplex PCR; TCRdb's copy has only in-frame clones and leaves some out. This table holds roughly 68,000 clones, over 70% found once. Sequenced sample: PBMCs. Receptor source: a male donor in good health and CMV-seropositive.

The chain joins TRBV28 to TRBJ2-3; TRBD1 might be the D (6 bases). The CDR3 runs to 12 residues. Germline-derived CDR1 and CDR2 are MDHEN and SYDVKM. Trimming left V 5 bases short and J 6 bases short, with 9 bases between. Here the CDR3 DNA reads TGTGCCAGCAGTAGCGACAGGGATACGCAGTATTTT. Amino acids: CASSSDRDTQYF.

The rearrangement uses TRBV4-2 and TRBJ2-5; D perhaps matches TRBD2 (5 bases). The V and J ends lost 0 bases and 5 bases respectively, with 10 bases between them. Germline CDR1 reads LGHNA; CDR2 reads YNFKEQ. CDR3 length: 14 residues. The CDR3 DNA reads TGTGCCAGCAGCCAAGAAAAGGGCGGGGAGACCCAGTACTTC. The encoded protein is CASSQEKGGETQYF.

Of note for this clone: A junction boundary mismatches the germline segment, possibly from a read error. This sequence joins TRBV19 and TRBJ2-6; tentative D call: TRBD1 (5 bases). CDR3 size: 17 residues. The germline V gene encodes CDR1 LNHDA and CDR2 SQIVND (reference sequence). In DNA form, the CDR3 reads TGTGCCAGTAGTAGCGCCCGGTTGAGCTCTGGGGCCAGCGTCCTGACTTTC. Translation gives CASSSARLSSGASVLTF.

The chain joins TRBV5-1 to TRBJ2-2; TRBD2 matches 7 bases. Germline V gene sequence: CDR1 SGHRS, CDR2 YFSETQ. CDR3 length: 16 amino acids. J was trimmed by 3 bases and V by 1 base; bases with no gene match: 6. The CDR3 region is CASSLRPAGHTGELFF. The CDR3 bases are TGCGCCAGCAGCTTGAGGCCAGCGGGGCACACCGGGGAGCTGTTTTTT.

The V and J genes are TRBV29-1 and TRBJ1-1; 7 bases map to TRBD1. The V segment lost 5 bases and the J segment 4 bases; nucleotides outside the gene matches: 7. The germline V gene encodes CDR1 SQVTM and CDR2 ANQGSEA. The CDR3 totals 13 residues. The CDR3 protein is CSVLGQGVTEAFF. The CDR3 DNA reads as TGCAGCGTTCTAGGGCAGGGGGTCACTGAAGCTTTCTTT.

The chain combines TRBV7-8 with TRBJ1-4; no clear D. The CDR3 extends over 15 amino acids. Trimming stripped 5 bases from V and 5 bases from J, with 15 bases between. CDR1 and CDR2 (germline): SGHVS, FQNEAQ. CDR3 DNA: TGTGCCAGCAGCCCCGGACGGGAAAGAAATGAAAAACTGTTTTTT. Residues: CASSPGRERNEKLFF.

The chain couples TRBV27 to TRBJ2-1; tentative D call: TRBD1 (5 bases). The CDR3 sequence is 16 residues long. The V end was cut by 6 bases, the J end by 0 bases, with 15 bases between. Germline values: CDR1 MNHEY, CDR2 SMNVEV (reference sequence). The CDR3 nucleotides are TGTGCCAGCAGCCTTTTAGGGGCTTACTCCTACAATGAGCAGTTCTTC. It is translated as CASSLLGAYSYNEQFF.

As DNA, the CDR3 is TGCGCCAGCAGCCAAGTACAGGGGAGAGATGGCTACACCTTC. It is translated as CASSQVQGRDGYTF. This rearrangement joins TRBV4-3 to TRBJ1-2; 7 positions match TRBD1. V lost 1 base, J lost 6 bases, and 5 bases stayed unmatched. The CDR3 length is 14 residues. CDR1 and CDR2 (germline): LGHNA, YSLEER.

The chain links TRBV4-1 to TRBJ2-7, with 8 bases lining up with TRBD1. The CDR3 extends over 14 amino acids. Germline V gene sequence: CDR1 MGHRA, CDR2 YSYEKL. V lost 4 bases, J lost 1 base, and 3 bases stayed unmatched. As DNA, the CDR3 is TGCGCCAGCAGCCCGGGGACAGGATCCTACGAGCAGTACTTC. The encoded protein is CASSPGTGSYEQYF.

DNA of the CDR3: TGCGCCAGCAGCGCGATTGACGGGGTCAATTCACCCCTCCACTTT. This codes for CASSAIDGVNSPLHF. V and J are TRBV5-1 and TRBJ1-6; D gene ambiguous. The CDR3 contains 15 residues. The germline V gene has CDR1 SGHRS and CDR2 YFSETQ. Trimming pared 4 bases from V and 7 bases from J, leaving 15 bases between.

The rearrangement uses TRBV19 and TRBJ2-2, with 8 bases lining up with TRBD1. CDR3 length: 17 residues. Germline CDR1 and CDR2: LNHDA and SQIVND (reference sequence). V was clipped by 10 bases and J by 6 bases; unmatched bases: 19. CDR3 protein: CATARSARTGKAGELFF. CDR3 coding DNA: TGTGCCACCGCTCGGTCGGCCCGGACAGGGAAGGCCGGGGAGCTGTTTTTT.

The CDR3, as DNA: TGTGCCAGCAGCTTACCTACAGACTATGGCTACACCTTC. Amino acid sequence: CASSLPTDYGYTF. The chain uses TRBV11-2 and TRBJ1-2; unclear D gene. The CDR3 length is 13 residues. Germline V lookup: CDR1 SGHAT, CDR2 FQNNGV. Trimming left V 2 bases short and J 3 bases short, with 7 bases between.

The genes are TRBV4-3 and TRBJ1-1; 8 bases align to TRBD1. Germline assignment: CDR1 LGHNA and CDR2 YSLEER. The CDR3 has 14 amino acids. J gave up 5 bases and V 5 bases, and 7 bases lay outside the gene matches. This chain's CDR3 is CASSGRGHRTEAFF. The CDR3 DNA follows: TGCGCCAGCAGCGGCAGGGGGCATCGGACTGAAGCTTTCTTT.

This clone showed up just a few times. The chain couples TRBV6-6 to TRBJ2-1; 16 bases fit TRBD2. This CDR3 is built from 16 residues. J gave up 9 bases and V 6 bases, and 8 bases lay outside the gene matches. Germline values: CDR1 MNHNY, CDR2 SVGAGI (reference sequence). The CDR3 DNA is TGTGCCAGCAGGGGACCCGGGACTAGCGGGAGGGGTGAGCAGTTCTTC. Its protein product is CASRGPGTSGRGEQFF.

The chain couples TRBV18 to TRBJ2-5, with 8 bases identical to TRBD2. The trim removed 3 bases at V and 4 bases at J, leaving 1 base unmatched. The CDR3 loop spans 13 amino acids. Per germline, CDR1 KGHSH and CDR2 LQKENI. CDR3 nucleotides: TGTGCCAGCTCACCTAGCGGGGTAGAGACCCAGTACTTC. This sequence encodes CASSPSGVETQYF.

This chain joins TRBV19 and TRBJ2-7; 7 bases match TRBD1. Germline values: CDR1 LNHDA, CDR2 SQIVND (reference sequence). The J segment lost 3 bases and the V segment lost 3 bases, leaving 5 bases of the junction unmatched. The CDR3 spans 14 residues. The CDR3, as DNA: TGTGCCAGTAGTATCCAAACAGGGGACTACGAGCAGTACTTC. Translation: CASSIQTGDYEQYF.

This chain joins TRBV27 and TRBJ1-3; tentative D call: TRBD1 (6 bases). V lost 4 bases and J 0 bases, leaving 10 bases between the germline ends. Per germline, CDR1 MNHEY and CDR2 SMNVEV (reference sequence). The CDR3 totals 15 residues. The CDR3 spells CASSSDSSSGNTIYF. The CDR3 DNA sequence: TGTGCCAGCAGTTCGGACAGCTCCTCTGGAAACACCATATATTTT.